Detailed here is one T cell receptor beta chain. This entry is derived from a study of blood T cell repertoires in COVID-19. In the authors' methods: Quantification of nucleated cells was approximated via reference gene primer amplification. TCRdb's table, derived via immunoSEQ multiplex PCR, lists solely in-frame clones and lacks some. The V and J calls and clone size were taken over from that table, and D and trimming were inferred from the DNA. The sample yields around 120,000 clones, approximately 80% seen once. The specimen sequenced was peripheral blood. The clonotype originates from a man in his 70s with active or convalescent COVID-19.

Here the CDR3 DNA reads TGTGCCAGCAGCCGGGGACAGGTCTGGCAGCCCCAGCATTTT. It is translated as CASSRGQVWQPQHF. The chain links TRBV7-2 to TRBJ1-5, with 8 bases lining up with TRBD1. V was pared by 5 bases and J by 7 bases, with 7 bases of the junction left unmatched. CDR1 is SGHTA, CDR2 FQGNSA, per germline. The CDR3 totals 14 residues.